The sequence of this TCR beta chain was determined in a study of cytomegalovirus exposure and HLA in healthy donors. The approximately 120-subject validation cohort, separate from the approximately 630-subject first cohort, included the donors. A single count supports this clone. What it binds is unknown. The assay was immunoSEQ multiplex PCR, and TCRdb's table has in-frame clones only and misses some. Of roughly 190,000 clones listed, around 86% are singletons. Germline values: CDR1 GTSNPN, CDR2 SVGIG (reference sequence). The CDR3 spans 14 residues. Trimming removed 3 bases from V and 5 bases from J; junction bases left unmatched: 8. Study-wide results and limits: Most TCR sequences were seen very rarely across donors, but some public TCRs occurred in many. Specificity of a few CMV-associated chains for CMV antigens was verified in vitro.

The sequence came from a woman aged 18-35 years in good health and CMV-seronegative. This sequence joins TRBV30 and TRBJ1-2; TRBD1 matches 8 bases. Material: PBMCs. The CDR3 sequence: CAWSPQTGGYGYTF. The CDR3 DNA reads as TGTGCCTGGAGCCCGCAAACAGGGGGGTATGGCTACACCTTC.